The clone carrying this T cell receptor beta chain turned up a few times. This sample was taken from a study of CD8 T cells in ankylosing spondylitis. TCRdb itself ran the 5' RACE reads through MiXCR, one entry per CDR3 protein. In the table there are about 160,000 distinct CDR3 sequences, more than 40% of which are singletons. This CDR3 contains 22 residues. J lost 0 bases, V lost 5 bases, and 17 bases had no gene match. The sequence was collected from a male donor with ankylosing spondylitis. Sequenced input: synovial fluid, either unsorted or a sorted T cell fraction (not recorded which). This chain connects TRBV7-1 to TRBJ2-4; TRBD2 matches at 15 bases. TRBV7-1 is placed among ORFs of uncertain function. CDR3 in DNA: TGTGCCAGCAGCGCAGAGGGGACGCCCGGACTAGCGGGAGGGTTAGCCAAAAACATTCAGTACTTC. It codes for CASSAEGTPGLAGGLAKNIQYF.